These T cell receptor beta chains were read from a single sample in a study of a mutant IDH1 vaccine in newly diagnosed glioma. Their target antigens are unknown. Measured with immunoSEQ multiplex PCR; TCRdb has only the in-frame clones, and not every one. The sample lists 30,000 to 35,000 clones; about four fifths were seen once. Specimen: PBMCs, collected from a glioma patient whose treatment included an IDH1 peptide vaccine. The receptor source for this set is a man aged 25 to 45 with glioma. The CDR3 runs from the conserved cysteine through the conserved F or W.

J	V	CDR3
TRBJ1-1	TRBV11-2	CASEGQRFGPPEAFF
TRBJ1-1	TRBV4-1	CASSQETLGQGRTEAFF
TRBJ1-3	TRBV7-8	CASSDSGNTIYF
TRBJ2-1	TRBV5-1	CASSLDGPSYNEQFF
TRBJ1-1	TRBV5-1	CASSPPGGNTEAFF
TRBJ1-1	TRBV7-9	CASSSSRSANTEAFF
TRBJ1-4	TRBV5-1	CASSLEGTGVEKLFF
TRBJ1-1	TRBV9	CASSVGQMNTEAFF
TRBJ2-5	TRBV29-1	CSTRDRETQYF
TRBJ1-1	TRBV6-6	CASSYSAENTEAFF
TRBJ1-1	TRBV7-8	CATSDTNTEAFF
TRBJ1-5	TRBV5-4	CASSLEGGYNQPQHF
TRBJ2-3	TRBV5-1	CASSLGVISSTDTQYF
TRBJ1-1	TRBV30	CAWSVLRMNTEAFF
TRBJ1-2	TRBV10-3	CAISENGISGRYGYTF
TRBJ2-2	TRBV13	CASSLNQGKFGELFF
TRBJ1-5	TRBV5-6	CASSRDRNQPQHF
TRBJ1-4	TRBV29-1	CSVELTGGHEKLFF
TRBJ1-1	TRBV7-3	CASSLTGGSLRTEAFF
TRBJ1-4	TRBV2	CASSSGGQEGTNEKLFF
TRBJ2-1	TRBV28	CASSLSGYNEQFF
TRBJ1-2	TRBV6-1	CASLSGVGYGYTF
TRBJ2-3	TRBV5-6	CASSLSSGGTDTQYF